The 32 T cell receptor beta chains given below trace back to one sample, sequenced in a study of OX40 agonist ivuxolimab in advanced cancers. Clones were sequenced by immunoSEQ multiplex PCR, and TCRdb holds only the in-frame ones, with some missing. In the table there are approximately 60,000 clones, 85% to 95% of which are singletons. The specimen was CD4+ or CD8+ T cells sorted from blood, collected in a trial of the OX40 agonist ivuxolimab. The receptors stem from an adult with an advanced solid tumor such as melanoma, head and neck, liver or kidney cancer.

The gene calls are TRBV6-5 and TRBJ1-1; D not resolved. Per germline, CDR1 MNHEY and CDR2 SVGAGI. The V gene lost 4 bases and the J gene lost 1 base, with 7 bases spanning the gap. The CDR3 runs 13 residues. The CDR3 sequence is CASSLGRNTEAFF. The CDR3 bases are TGTGCCAGCAGTTTAGGTAGGAACACTGAAGCTTTCTTT.

Worth noting for this clone: The same CDR3 is also encoded by other DNA sequences in this sample. The chain joins TRBV27 to TRBJ2-1; no reliable D call. Germline assignment: CDR1 MNHEY and CDR2 SMNVEV (reference sequence). Trimming took off 3 bases at V and 4 bases at J, with 7 bases between the two ends. CDR3 size: 13 residues. The CDR3: CASSLDHYNEQFF. The CDR3 DNA sequence: TGTGCCAGCAGTTTGGACCATTACAATGAGCAGTTCTTC.

The V call is TRBV9, the J call TRBJ1-1; D is unclear. CDR3 length equals 13 residues. CDR1 is SGDLS and CDR2 is YYNGEE in the germline V gene. The V end lost 2 bases, the J end lost 1 base, and 6 bases lay between the germline ends. For the CDR3, the DNA is TGTGCCAGCAGCGTTTCCCGGAACACTGAAGCTTTCTTT. It translates to CASSVSRNTEAFF.

J is TRBJ1-1 and V is TRBV30; TRBD1 agrees at 10 bases. Germline assignment: CDR1 GTSNPN and CDR2 SVGIG (reference sequence). The V gene end was trimmed by 5 bases and the J gene end by 4 bases; junction bases not matched to a gene: 7. The CDR3 has 14 amino acids. CDR3 DNA sequence: TGTGCCTGGGACAGGGGGCGATTTGGCACTGAAGCTTTCTTT. It translates to CAWDRGRFGTEAFF.

This chain links TRBV27 with TRBJ2-7; 8 nucleotides match TRBD2. V trimming: 8 bases; J trimming: 1 base; junction bases outside the gene matches: 4. Germline lookup yields CDR1 MNHEY and CDR2 SMNVEV (reference sequence). CDR3 size: 13 residues. The CDR3 region has the DNA TGTGCCAGCCAACTAGCGGAGTCCTACGAGCAGTACTTC. It is translated as CASQLAESYEQYF.

The chain combines TRBV6-1 with TRBJ1-1; D ambiguous. Germline V gene lookup returns CDR1 MNHNS and CDR2 SASEGT. CDR3 length: 11 amino acids. V lost 5 bases and J lost 11, with 12 bases in between. The chain's CDR3 is CASSSTRVAFF. DNA for the CDR3: TGTGCCAGCAGTTCGACTCGAGTCGCTTTCTTT.

The V call is TRBV5-1, the J call TRBJ2-7; the match to TRBD2 covers 11 bases. Germline CDR1 reads SGHRS; CDR2 reads YFSETQ. V lost 4 bases and J lost 6; bases outside the gene matches: 15. This CDR3 is 17 amino acids long. CDR3 sequence (DNA): TGCGCCAGCAGCCAAGAGGCTCGCGGTCTAGCGGGAGGCGAGCAGTACTTC. It yields the protein CASSQEARGLAGGEQYF. The whole variable domain, remainder taken from reference TRBV5-1 and TRBJ2-7, is KAGVTQTPRYLIKTRGQQVTLSCSPISGHRSVSWYQQTPGQGLQFLFEYFSETQRNKGNFPGRFSGRQFSNSRSEMNVSTLELGDSALYLCASSQEARGLAGGEQYFGPGTRLTVT.

V gene TRBV11-3 combines with J gene TRBJ2-2; D remains unclear. The CDR3 covers 12 residues. Germline CDR1 reads SGHNT; CDR2 reads YENEEA. V lost 5 bases and J lost 7, with 8 bases in between. This chain's CDR3 is CASSGLSGELFF. CDR3 DNA: TGTGCCAGCAGCGGATTAAGCGGGGAGCTGTTTTTT.

V and J are TRBV5-4 and TRBJ2-1; a possible D gene is TRBD2 (7 bases). Trimming took off 2 bases at V and 7 bases at J, with 13 bases between the two ends. Germline lookup yields CDR1 SGHNT and CDR2 YYREEE (reference sequence). The CDR3 extends over 14 amino acids. The CDR3 sequence: CASSLRGAVNEQFF. The CDR3 region has the DNA TGTGCCAGCAGCTTACGGGGGGCCGTGAATGAGCAGTTCTTC.

V usage is TRBV28 and J usage is TRBJ2-7, with TRBD1 as a possible D gene (5 bases). V was pared by 6 bases and J by 5 bases, with 17 bases between. Germline V gene data show CDR1 as MDHEN and CDR2 as SYDVKM. The CDR3 covers 14 residues. CDR3 in amino acids: CASSSPDTGNEQYF. The DNA for the CDR3 is TGTGCCAGCAGCTCCCCGGACACTGGGAACGAGCAGTACTTC.

This sequence joins TRBV10-3 and TRBJ2-7; D is unresolved. V lost 4 bases and J lost 3, with 19 bases in between. The CDR3 spans 16 residues. Per the germline V gene, CDR1 is ENHRY and CDR2 is SYGVKD. Written as DNA, the CDR3 is TGTGCCATCAGTGGTGGCTCCTGGACGGTAAACTACGAGCAGTACTTC. It encodes CAISGGSWTVNYEQYF.

CDR3 amino acids: CSVEKHNEQFF. DNA of the CDR3: TGCAGCGTTGAAAAACACAATGAGCAGTTCTTC. The rearrangement uses TRBV29-1 and TRBJ2-1; D not resolved. V lost 2 bases and J 5 bases, leaving 4 bases between the germline ends. The CDR3 consists of 11 residues. The V gene's germline CDR1 is SQVTM and CDR2 ANQGSEA.

The chain links TRBV6-5 to TRBJ1-1; 11 bases are a match to TRBD1. The length of the CDR3 is 13 residues. V dropped 2 bases and J dropped 9; count of bases not matched to a gene: 2. Germline CDR1 MNHEY, CDR2 SVGAGI. CDR3 sequence: CASSYGQGAKAFF. CDR3 coding DNA: TGTGCCAGCAGTTACGGACAGGGGGCGAAAGCTTTCTTT.

This clone was counted between two and nine times. The CDR3, as DNA: TGTGCCAGTAGTGCACTCCGGGACGGCTCCTACGAGCAGTACTTC. It translates to CASSALRDGSYEQYF. The V and J genes are TRBV19 and TRBJ2-7; D may match TRBD1 or TRBD2 (5 bases each). CDR3 size: 15 residues. V was cut by 5 bases and J by 0 bases, with 14 bases left in between. Germline CDR1 reads LNHDA; CDR2 reads SQIVND (reference sequence). Based on the CDR3 plus reference TRBV19 and TRBJ2-7, the full variable domain is DGGITQSPKYLFRKEGQNVTLSCEQNLNHDAMYWYRQDPGQGLRLIYYSQIVNDFQKGDIAEGYSVSREKKESFPLTVTSAQKNPTAFYLCASSALRDGSYEQYFGPGTRLTVT.

The CDR3 DNA reads TGTGCCAGCAGTCCAACCGCGGATACGCAGTATTTT. Residues: CASSPTADTQYF. V is TRBV6-5 and J is TRBJ2-3; no firm D call. The V and J ends lost 5 bases and 6 bases respectively, with 9 bases between them. The CDR3 covers 12 residues. Looked up from germline, CDR1 is MNHEY and CDR2 is SVGAGI.

The V and J genes are TRBV28 and TRBJ2-3; D is ambiguous. This CDR3 contains 13 residues. Germline V CDR1 and CDR2: MDHEN, SYDVKM. The V and J ends lost 6 bases and 0 bases respectively, with 7 bases between them. The CDR3 DNA sequence: TGTGCCAGCAGGATAGGGAGCACAGATACGCAGTATTTT. Amino acids: CASRIGSTDTQYF.

V usage is TRBV5-4 and J usage is TRBJ1-1; D gene unclear. The CDR3 runs to 14 residues. Germline loops: CDR1 SGHNT, CDR2 YYREEE (reference sequence). Trimming left V 3 bases short and J 1 base short, with 10 bases between. Written as DNA, the CDR3 is TGTGCCAGCAGCTCCCTCGATGCGAACACTGAAGCTTTCTTT. Encoded protein: CASSSLDANTEAFF. Complete variable domain (other parts from reference TRBV5-4 and TRBJ1-1): ETGVTQSPTHLIKTRGQQVTLRCSSQSGHNTVSWYQQALGQGPQFIFQYYREEENGRGNFPPRFSGLQFPNYSSELNVNALELDDSALYLCASSSLDANTEAFFGQGTRLTVV.

The rearrangement joins TRBV6-6 to TRBJ2-1, with D tentatively TRBD1 (5 bases). This CDR3 has 15 amino acids. V lost 2 bases and J 5 bases, leaving 13 bases between the germline ends. In germline, CDR1 is MNHNY, CDR2 SVGAGI (reference sequence). CDR3 amino acids: CASSYSQGPHNEQFF. CDR3 DNA sequence: TGTGCCAGCAGTTACAGCCAGGGCCCACACAATGAGCAGTTCTTC.

The table lists this clone with a count of one. The genes are TRBV7-6 and TRBJ2-7, with D perhaps TRBD1 or TRBD2 (5 bases each). The CDR3 has 13 amino acids. V lost 3 bases to trimming and J lost 5 bases, with 11 bases between them. Germline loops: CDR1 SGHVS, CDR2 FNYEAQ. This chain's CDR3 is CASSLGVGDEQYF. CDR3 DNA: TGTGCCAGCAGCTTGGGGGTGGGGGACGAGCAGTACTTC.

The rearrangement joins TRBV6-5 to TRBJ2-2; D unresolved. Trimming took off 3 bases at V and 7 bases at J, with 9 bases between the two ends. Per the germline V gene, CDR1 is MNHEY and CDR2 is SVGAGI. The CDR3 runs 13 residues. This CDR3 reads CASSYGPIGELFF. DNA of the CDR3: TGTGCCAGCAGTTATGGACCGATCGGGGAGCTGTTTTTT.

The gene calls are TRBV7-6 and TRBJ2-1, with 15 bases that match TRBD2. V lost 1 base and J lost 3; bases outside the gene matches: 4. The CDR3 is 18 residues long. CDR1 is SGHVS and CDR2 is FNYEAQ in the germline V gene. For the CDR3, the DNA is TGTGCCAGCAGCTTAGAAGGACTAGCGGGAGGGCTCTACAATGAGCAGTTCTTC. Protein sequence: CASSLEGLAGGLYNEQFF.

The V call is TRBV19, the J call TRBJ1-5, with D possibly TRBD1 on 6 matching bases. V lost 3 bases and J 4 bases, leaving 10 bases between the germline ends. Germline V lookup: CDR1 LNHDA, CDR2 SQIVND (reference sequence). This CDR3 comprises 14 residues. The CDR3 here is CASSIRDTNQPQHF. DNA for the CDR3: TGTGCCAGTAGTATCCGGGACACTAATCAGCCCCAGCATTTT.

The J gene is TRBJ2-5, the V gene TRBV7-2, with D possibly being TRBD2 (6 bases). V dropped 1 base and J dropped 4 bases, with 13 bases sitting between them. Per the germline V gene, CDR1 is SGHTA and CDR2 is FQGNSA. CDR3 length: 15 residues. For the CDR3, the DNA is TGTGCCAGCAGCTTAGTCGGAGGGAGTGCAGAGACCCAGTACTTC. Its translation is CASSLVGGSAETQYF.

DNA of the CDR3: TGTGCCAGCAAGGTGGGAGCAGGTTACGAGCAGTACTTC. As protein: CASKVGAGYEQYF. The chain carries TRBV27 and TRBJ2-7; maybe TRBD2 (5 bases). Trimming stripped 7 bases from V and 4 bases from J, with 14 bases between. Germline V gene data show CDR1 as MNHEY and CDR2 as SMNVEV (reference sequence). The CDR3 loop spans 13 amino acids.

The J gene is TRBJ2-1, the V gene TRBV19; the D is unclear. This CDR3 contains 14 residues. Germline loops: CDR1 LNHDA, CDR2 SQIVND (reference sequence). Trimming removed 7 bases at V and 0 bases at J, with 10 bases between. The CDR3 region has the DNA TGTGCCAGTAAGGACCCCAGCTCCTACAATGAGCAGTTCTTC. This sequence encodes CASKDPSSYNEQFF.

The chain employs TRBV19 and TRBJ2-4, with D possibly TRBD1 on 6 matching bases. Germline V gene lookup returns CDR1 LNHDA and CDR2 SQIVND (reference sequence). The CDR3 consists of 15 residues. Trimming removed 5 bases from V and 0 bases from J, with 11 bases in between. The DNA for the CDR3 is TGTGCCAGTAGTCCAAGCAGGGGAGCCAAAAACATTCAGTACTTC. Translated: CASSPSRGAKNIQYF.

The chain couples TRBV27 to TRBJ2-1; D unclear. Trimming pared 3 bases from V and 0 bases from J, leaving 12 bases between. The CDR3 loop spans 16 amino acids. In germline, CDR1 is MNHEY, CDR2 SMNVEV (reference sequence). The CDR3 here is CASSFGQDPSYNEQFF. In DNA, the CDR3 is TGTGCCAGCAGTTTTGGTCAGGACCCCTCCTACAATGAGCAGTTCTTC.

In DNA form, the CDR3 reads TGTGCCAGCACTCCGCCTAGGGAAGGGGCCATCGAACTGTTTTTT. This encodes CASTPPREGAIELFF. The rearrangement joins TRBV6-1 to TRBJ1-4, with a possible D match to TRBD1 (5 bases). Trimming removed 7 bases from V and 12 bases from J, with 24 bases in between. The CDR3 runs to 15 residues. CDR1 MNHNS and CDR2 SASEGT come from the germline V gene.

This chain uses TRBV28 with TRBJ2-1; TRBD2 matches 7 bases. Per germline, CDR1 MDHEN and CDR2 SYDVKM. V shed 3 bases and J 5 bases; nucleotides not matched to a gene: 4. The CDR3 contains 14 residues. CDR3 sequence: CASSFRLADNEQFF. The CDR3 DNA follows: TGTGCCAGCAGTTTTCGGCTAGCGGACAATGAGCAGTTCTTC.

The V gene is TRBV10-3, the J gene TRBJ2-7, with D tentatively TRBD1 (6 bases). This CDR3 is 15 amino acids long. The V end was cut by 5 bases, the J end by 4 bases, with 18 bases between. CDR1 and CDR2 from the germline V gene are ENHRY and SYGVKD. In DNA, the CDR3 is TGTGCCATCAGTATCCGAGGGGGTCGGAGTTACGAGCAGTACTTC. Translating gives CAISIRGGRSYEQYF.

J is TRBJ2-7 and V is TRBV28; 13 nucleotides align to TRBD2. With 7 bases clipped from V and 6 bases from J, the junction kept 15 bases outside the gene matches. The CDR3 has 17 amino acids. CDR1 MDHEN and CDR2 SYDVKM come from the germline V gene. The CDR3 protein is CASTPTGGLAGVSEQYF. DNA of the CDR3: TGTGCCAGCACCCCGACAGGAGGACTAGCGGGAGTTAGCGAGCAGTACTTC. The complete variable domain, with remaining parts taken from reference TRBV28 and TRBJ2-7, reads DVKVTQSSRYLVKRTGEKVFLECVQDMDHENMFWYRQDPGLGLRLIYFSYDVKMKEKGDIPEGYSVSREKKERFSLILESASTNQTSMYLCASTPTGGLAGVSEQYFGPGTRLTVT.

The V call is TRBV11-2, the J call TRBJ2-7; no reliable D call. The germline gives CDR1 SGHAT, CDR2 FQNNGV. The V end was cut by 1 base, the J end by 6 bases, with 10 bases between. The CDR3 covers 13 residues. The CDR3 coding sequence is TGTGCCAGCAGCTTAGTTTCCTTGTCCGAGCAGTACTTC. The encoded protein is CASSLVSLSEQYF.